Listed here are 10 T cell receptor beta chains from one sample, sequenced in a study of CD8 T cells in Susac syndrome (dated by TCRdb to about 2019). The library came from the immunoSEQ multiplex PCR assay. RNA was extracted with the RNeasy kit and roughly 0.45 to 1 ug was reverse transcribed using random hexamers. The raw public reads went through TCRdb reprocessing: fastp at Q25, MiXCR clone calling, in-frame beta chains kept. For every CDR3 protein sequence, its rows merge into one entry that carries the most common genes and DNA. The sample table holds some 450,000 distinct CDR3 sequences, of which more than 80% were seen once. About 0.1% of the sample is taken by the ten largest. Sample: CD8+ T cells from PBMCs. The source of these receptors is a human donor with multiple sclerosis.

The chain joins TRBV6-6 to TRBJ2-3; perhaps TRBD1 as D (6 bases). The V and J ends lost 2 bases and 4 bases respectively, with 13 bases between them. The germline V gene has CDR1 MNHNY and CDR2 SVGAGI (reference sequence). The CDR3 extends over 15 amino acids. The DNA of the CDR3 is TGTGCCAGCAGTTACGTGCGAGGGGGTTCAGATACGCAGTATTTT. Translation: CASSYVRGGSDTQYF.

The chain employs TRBV4-1 and TRBJ2-2; 7 bases are shared with TRBD1. J lost 6 bases, V lost 0 bases, and 4 bases had no gene match. Germline loops: CDR1 MGHRA, CDR2 YSYEKL. This CDR3 spans 15 amino acids. The CDR3 region is CASSQEDRDPGELFF. CDR3 nucleotides: TGCGCCAGCAGCCAAGAAGACAGGGACCCCGGGGAGCTGTTTTTT.

The chain recombines TRBV4-1 with TRBJ1-2; D unresolved. V was shortened by 5 bases and J by 8 bases, with 9 bases between the two germline ends. CDR1 and CDR2 from the germline V gene are MGHRA and YSYEKL. The CDR3 totals 11 residues. The CDR3 nucleotides read TGCGCCAGCAGCGCGGTCGGGGGCTACACCTTC. Translation gives CASSAVGGYTF.

V usage is TRBV2 and J usage is TRBJ2-5; no clear D. Germline assignment: CDR1 SNHLY and CDR2 FYNNEI. Trimming shortened V by 11 bases and J by 0 bases, and 13 bases separated the two germline ends. The CDR3 consists of 13 residues. DNA of the CDR3: TGTGCCGTACCCTTGCAGAACCAAGAGACCCAGTACTTC. Protein product: CAVPLQNQETQYF.

The V and J genes are TRBV29-1 and TRBJ1-1; D might be TRBD1 (6 bases). Per the germline V gene, CDR1 is SQVTM and CDR2 is ANQGSEA. The CDR3 covers 14 residues. Trimming removed 0 bases at V and 5 bases at J, with 13 bases between. CDR3 protein: CSVEDNREGTEAFF. The CDR3 DNA sequence: TGCAGCGTTGAAGATAACAGGGAGGGGACTGAAGCTTTCTTT.

The chain recombines TRBV6-5 with TRBJ2-7; possibly TRBD1 for D (6 bases). V was pared by 0 bases and J by 5 bases, with 14 bases between. The germline V gene encodes CDR1 MNHEY and CDR2 SVGAGI. The CDR3 sequence is 15 residues long. CDR3 region: CASSYSGTGWHEQYF. Here the CDR3 DNA reads TGTGCCAGCAGTTACTCTGGTACAGGGTGGCACGAGCAGTACTTC.

The chain is built from TRBV6-6 and TRBJ1-5, with TRBD1 identical over 7 bases. V was clipped by 6 bases and J by 5 bases; unmatched bases: 10. Germline CDR1 reads MNHNY; CDR2 reads SVGAGI (reference sequence). The CDR3 covers 15 residues. The CDR3 reads CASSYLDREDQPQHF. The DNA of the CDR3 is TGTGCCAGCAGCTACCTAGACAGGGAGGATCAGCCCCAGCATTTT.

This chain joins TRBV27 and TRBJ1-2; TRBD1 is a possible D gene (5 bases). The CDR3 loop spans 13 amino acids. Germline V gene sequence: CDR1 MNHEY, CDR2 SMNVEV (reference sequence). Trimming stripped 5 bases from V and 4 bases from J, with 11 bases between. Written as DNA, the CDR3 is TGTGCCAGCAGTCCAAAGGGACTCTATGGCTACACCTTC. This translates into CASSPKGLYGYTF.

This rearrangement joins TRBV14 to TRBJ1-2; 7 nucleotides agree with TRBD1. V lost 3 bases and J lost 4; bases outside the gene matches: 8. Germline assignment: CDR1 SGHDN and CDR2 FVKESK. The CDR3 runs to 15 residues. CDR3 region: CASSQGTGESYGYTF. The CDR3 DNA reads TGTGCCAGCAGCCAGGGAACAGGGGAAAGCTATGGCTACACCTTC.

This chain uses TRBV27 with TRBJ2-7; D gene unclear. The CDR3 covers 15 residues. Germline assignment: CDR1 MNHEY and CDR2 SMNVEV (reference sequence). The V end was cut by 6 bases, the J end by 3 bases, with 18 bases between. The CDR3 coding sequence is TGTGCCAGCAGCCCCCTAGGGCCCGAACGCTACGAGCAGTACTTC. It codes for CASSPLGPERYEQYF.